These T cell receptor beta chains were read from a single sample in a study of T cell responses to AZD1222 COVID-19 vaccine. This table comes from immunoSEQ multiplex PCR, and its TCRdb copy is limited to in-frame clones, with some not included. Counted here are 100,000 to 150,000 clones, around nine tenths occurring once; the ten biggest clones make up around 5.6%. This specimen was peripheral blood, taken on day 0 of AZD1222 vaccination. The receptors come from an adult in good health. The CDR3 runs from the conserved cysteine through the conserved F or W. A D gene is named only where the DNA matches it firmly. Part of the rows lack a size; the others show once, few, many or a class for expanded clones.

v_call: TRBV5-1; j_call: TRBJ1-2; clone_size: .; d_call: .; cdr3_aa: CASSLGQNNYGYTF; cdr3_nt: TGCGCCAGCAGCTTGGGACAGAATAACTATGGCTACACCTTC
v_call: TRBV6-5; j_call: TRBJ2-7; clone_size: .; d_call: .; cdr3_aa: CASRVREDSYEQYF; cdr3_nt: TGTGCCAGTAGGGTTCGTGAAGACTCCTACGAGCAGTACTTC
v_call: TRBV19; j_call: TRBJ1-5; clone_size: .; d_call: TRBD1; cdr3_aa: CASSARTGVGSNQPQHF; cdr3_nt: TGTGCCAGTAGTGCGCGGACAGGGGTTGGTAGCAATCAGCCCCAGCATTTT
v_call: TRBV5-4; j_call: TRBJ1-1; clone_size: .; d_call: TRBD1; cdr3_aa: CASSLHPGQPNTEAFF; cdr3_nt: TGTGCCAGCAGCCTCCACCCGGGACAGCCGAACACTGAAGCTTTCTTT
v_call: TRBV9; j_call: TRBJ1-1; clone_size: .; d_call: .; cdr3_aa: CASSVDPANTEAFF; cdr3_nt: TGTGCCAGCAGCGTAGACCCAGCGAACACTGAAGCTTTCTTT
v_call: TRBV19; j_call: TRBJ2-1; clone_size: .; d_call: TRBD2; cdr3_aa: CASSRSGRNYNEQFF; cdr3_nt: TGTGCCAGTAGTAGGAGCGGGAGAAACTACAATGAGCAGTTCTTC
v_call: TRBV19; j_call: TRBJ1-3; clone_size: .; d_call: TRBD1; cdr3_aa: CASSTTGLTGNTIYF; cdr3_nt: TGTGCCAGTAGTACGACAGGGCTTACTGGAAACACCATATATTTT
v_call: TRBV5-1; j_call: TRBJ2-7; clone_size: .; d_call: .; cdr3_aa: CASSLTGSLNEQYF; cdr3_nt: TGCGCCAGCAGCTTGACCGGGAGTCTAAACGAGCAGTACTTC
v_call: TRBV4-2; j_call: TRBJ2-3; clone_size: .; d_call: .; cdr3_aa: CASSQDLGADTQYF; cdr3_nt: TGTGCCAGCAGCCAAGACCTGGGAGCAGATACGCAGTATTTT
v_call: TRBV9; j_call: TRBJ1-1; clone_size: .; d_call: TRBD1; cdr3_aa: CASSGLGQATEAFF; cdr3_nt: TGTGCCAGCAGCGGGTTGGGACAGGCCACTGAAGCTTTCTTT
v_call: TRBV23-1; j_call: TRBJ2-7; clone_size: .; d_call: .; cdr3_aa: CASSPGADAGSYEQYF; cdr3_nt: TGCGCCAGCAGTCCGGGAGCGGACGCTGGCTCCTACGAGCAGTACTTC
v_call: TRBV5-1; j_call: TRBJ1-2; clone_size: few; d_call: TRBD1; cdr3_aa: CASSWTGASYGYTF; cdr3_nt: TGCGCCAGCAGCTGGACAGGGGCTTCGTATGGCTACACCTTC
v_call: TRBV27; j_call: TRBJ2-2; clone_size: .; d_call: TRBD1; cdr3_aa: CASRQGLNTGELFF; cdr3_nt: TGTGCCAGCAGACAGGGGCTGAACACCGGGGAGCTGTTTTTT
v_call: TRBV11-2; j_call: TRBJ2-7; clone_size: few; d_call: TRBD1; cdr3_aa: CASSLTGVVAEYEQYF; cdr3_nt: TGTGCCAGCAGCCTGACAGGGGTGGTAGCGGAGTACGAGCAGTACTTC
v_call: TRBV29-1; j_call: TRBJ1-4; clone_size: .; d_call: .; cdr3_aa: CSVVQNEKLFF; cdr3_nt: TGCAGCGTTGTACAGAATGAAAAACTGTTTTTT
v_call: TRBV7-9; j_call: TRBJ1-1; clone_size: few; d_call: .; cdr3_aa: CASSYKGSVEAFF; cdr3_nt: TGTGCCAGCAGCTATAAAGGTAGCGTTGAAGCTTTCTTT
v_call: TRBV7-2; j_call: TRBJ1-5; clone_size: .; d_call: .; cdr3_aa: CASSTTPSGNQPQHF; cdr3_nt: TGTGCCAGCAGCACCACGCCTTCCGGAAATCAGCCCCAGCATTTT
v_call: TRBV3-1/TRBV3-2; j_call: TRBJ2-5; clone_size: once; d_call: .; cdr3_aa: CASSRPLGTPGEETQYF; cdr3_nt: TGTGCCAGCAGCCGGCCTCTCGGGACTCCGGGCGAAGAGACCCAGTACTTC
v_call: TRBV2; j_call: TRBJ2-1; clone_size: .; d_call: .; cdr3_aa: CASSSRGVGNEQFF; cdr3_nt: TGTGCCAGCAGCTCACGAGGGGTAGGGAATGAGCAGTTCTTC
v_call: TRBV29-1; j_call: TRBJ2-1; clone_size: .; d_call: .; cdr3_aa: CSFRGRDEQFF; cdr3_nt: TGCAGCTTTCGAGGGCGGGATGAGCAGTTCTTC
v_call: TRBV7-2; j_call: TRBJ1-1; clone_size: .; d_call: .; cdr3_aa: CASRSLGVWGTEAFF; cdr3_nt: TGTGCCAGCAGATCCCTAGGGGTGTGGGGCACTGAAGCTTTCTTT
v_call: TRBV7-9; j_call: TRBJ1-1; clone_size: .; d_call: .; cdr3_aa: CASSLIHTEAFF; cdr3_nt: TGTGCCAGCAGCTTAATACACACTGAAGCTTTCTTT
v_call: TRBV3-1/TRBV3-2; j_call: TRBJ1-1; clone_size: .; d_call: .; cdr3_aa: CASSQEGGTEAFF; cdr3_nt: TGTGCCAGCAGCCAAGAAGGGGGCACTGAAGCTTTCTTT
v_call: TRBV2; j_call: TRBJ2-1; clone_size: .; d_call: TRBD1; cdr3_aa: CASSPAVGTGVEFF; cdr3_nt: TGTGCCAGCAGTCCAGCCGTCGGGACAGGGGTTGAGTTCTTC
v_call: TRBV20-1; j_call: TRBJ2-3; clone_size: once; d_call: TRBD2; cdr3_aa: CSASTVPGGSFTDTQYF; cdr3_nt: TGCAGTGCTAGTACCGTACCGGGCGGGAGCTTCACAGATACGCAGTATTTT
v_call: TRBV27; j_call: TRBJ2-5; clone_size: .; d_call: .; cdr3_aa: CASSQRPGQKETQYF; cdr3_nt: TGTGCCAGCAGTCAGCGCCCCGGGCAGAAAGAGACCCAGTACTTC
v_call: TRBV29-1; j_call: TRBJ2-1; clone_size: .; d_call: TRBD1; cdr3_aa: CSVLSGTGRENEQFF; cdr3_nt: TGCAGCGTCCTTTCCGGGACAGGACGCGAGAATGAGCAGTTCTTC